The following is a TCR beta chain sequence with its context. Its antigen is not known. The CDR3 covers 12 residues. Germline V gene lookup returns CDR1 LNHDA and CDR2 SQIVND (reference sequence). V was cut by 5 bases and J by 3 bases, with 8 bases left in between. This sample is drawn from a study of liver allograft versus peripheral blood T cells. The wider study: Hepatic allograft T cell receptor repertoires were evaluated relative to those present in recipients' peripheral blood.

Study-level points and caveats: Liver allograft repertoires of T cell receptors reportedly diverged from peripheral blood repertoires.

TCRdb analysed the reads with MiXCR anew, one entry per CDR3 protein. Of approximately 16,000 distinct CDR3 sequences listed, 22% are singletons. The clonotype originates from a human patient who had a liver transplant. Some T cells may be transferred from the graft donor. The chain recombines TRBV19 with TRBJ2-7; no clear D gene. DNA of the CDR3: TGTGCCAGTAGTGGCGGTTTCTACGAGCAGTACTTC. This gives the protein CASSGGFYEQYF.